The T cell receptor (beta chain) described here comes from a study of shared clonotypes between healthy human individuals. Study conclusions and caveats: Owing to a small donor count, the genetic and exposure-history diversity represented was limited. Clonotype sharing among donors, it was expected, would be affected by sequencing depth.

TCRdb keeps only in-frame clones here, not all; method: immunoSEQ multiplex PCR. This sample has 2 million to 2.5 million clones; 85% to 95% occur once, and the top ten carry 0.39%. Comments on this clone: The antigen is undetermined.

The clonotype was recovered from a man aged 18 to 29 in good health. Some clones in this sample may be carry-over from other donors' samples. The material sequenced was naive CD4+ T cells from PBMCs. Indicated subset: CD45RA+ positively selected.

The CDR3 region is CASDQGLLGEQYF. DNA for the CDR3: TGTGCCAGCGACCAGGGGCTCCTGGGGGAGCAGTACTTC. This chain uses TRBV6-6 with TRBJ2-7; a weak D match, TRBD1 (6 bases). The V end was cut by 8 bases, the J end by 7 bases, with 18 bases between. The CDR3 totals 13 residues. From germline, CDR1 is MNHNY and CDR2 SVGAGI (reference sequence).